These 26 T cell receptor beta chains were sequenced from one sample in a study of human T cells and chemical hapten exposure. TCRdb re-called the 5' RACE reads with MiXCR, one entry per CDR3 protein. The sample comprises 130,000 or so distinct CDR3 sequences, approximately 4% of which are singletons, and more than 1.2% rests with the top ten. Someone pulled total RNA out of unfractionated whole blood. Source of these receptors: a female donor in good health.

This clonotype appeared many times. The chain is built from TRBV6-5 and TRBJ1-6, with D possibly matching TRBD1 (5 bases). The CDR3 runs 14 residues. Germline CDR1 and CDR2: MNHEY and SVGAGI. Between the trimmed V and J ends, which lost 2 bases and 6 bases, there was a span of 8 bases. Here the CDR3 reads CASSYRQGNSPLHF. Written as DNA, the CDR3 is TGTGCCAGCAGTTACCGGCAGGGTAATTCACCCCTCCACTTT.

This clonotype was seen more than once but under ten times. One end of the junction fails to match germline, which may point to a read error. The chain combines TRBV6-6 with TRBJ1-4; D possibly corresponds to TRBD1 (5 bases). The CDR3 length is 19 residues. CDR1 and CDR2 (germline): MNHNY, SVGAGI (reference sequence). The CDR3 DNA is TGTGCCAGCATTTACTTCATCCCCGGGACCAATTTCATCCATGAAAAACTGTTTTTT. It specifies CASIYFIPGTNFIHEKLFF.

This clonotype showed up just once. Given a much more abundant clone one base away, this may be a read error. This chain links TRBV29-1 with TRBJ2-7; TRBD1 matches 10 bases. This CDR3 region has 15 residues. Germline V gives CDR1 SQVTM, CDR2 ANQGSEA. The ends lost 4 bases at V and 5 bases at J; junction bases unmatched: 11. CDR3 sequence reads: CSVVPGTGAVDEQYF. The DNA for the CDR3 is TGCAGCGTTGTACCCGGGACAGGGGCGGTTGACGAGCAGTACTTC.

Remarks on this clonotype: A much larger clone sits a single nucleotide away, making a read error possible. The rearrangement joins TRBV10-2 to TRBJ2-4; 9 bases match TRBD1. CDR1 and CDR2 from the germline V gene are WSHSY and SAAADI. The CDR3 is made up of 17 amino acids. The CDR3 sequence is CASSGTGSDGAKNILYF. CDR3 in DNA: TGCGCCAGCTCCGGGACAGGGTCGGACGGGGCCAAAAACATTCTGTACTTC.

This clonotype appeared many times. The gene calls are TRBV20-1 and TRBJ1-1; D is undetermined. Looked up from germline, CDR1 is DFQATT and CDR2 is SNEGSKA (reference sequence). This CDR3 comprises 13 residues. V dropped 4 bases and J dropped 3 bases, with 12 bases sitting between them. CDR3 nucleotides: TGCAGTGCTATACGAATAAGATACACTGAAGCTTTCTTT. Translated: CSAIRIRYTEAFF.

This clonotype was counted at least ten times. The genes are TRBV19 and TRBJ2-2, with a tentative D call TRBD1 (5 bases). Per the germline V gene, CDR1 is LNHDA and CDR2 is SQIVND (reference sequence). Trimming stripped 3 bases from V and 0 bases from J, with 17 bases between. The CDR3 covers 18 residues. This chain's CDR3 is CASSMASGHDTNTGELFF. The CDR3, as DNA: TGTGCCAGTAGTATGGCTTCCGGACATGACACGAACACCGGGGAGCTGTTTTTT.

Many counts were recorded for this clonotype. The chain uses TRBV20-1 and TRBJ1-1, with D tentatively TRBD1 (5 bases). Germline V CDR1 and CDR2: DFQATT, SNEGSKA (reference sequence). The CDR3 extends over 14 amino acids. The V gene lost 5 bases and the J gene lost 1 base, with 14 bases spanning the gap. The CDR3 is CSAVRQPSNTEAFF. Here the CDR3 DNA reads TGCAGTGCTGTGAGACAGCCATCGAACACTGAAGCTTTCTTT.

This clonotype has at least ten counts. This rearrangement joins TRBV20-1 to TRBJ1-5; D might be TRBD1 (5 bases). V lost 0 bases and J lost 4, with 19 bases in between. The CDR3 is made up of 17 amino acids. Per the germline V gene, CDR1 is DFQATT and CDR2 is SNEGSKA (reference sequence). CDR3: CSARDLRGSGLNQPQHF. In DNA, the CDR3 is TGCAGTGCTAGAGATCTGAGGGGATCGGGGTTAAATCAGCCCCAGCATTTT.

This clonotype was observed at least ten times. The chain is built from TRBV27 and TRBJ1-5; no firm D call. Looked up from germline, CDR1 is MNHEY and CDR2 is SMNVEV (reference sequence). The germline V and J ends were trimmed by 2 bases and 7 bases, with 12 bases remaining between them. This CDR3 spans 14 amino acids. Here the CDR3 reads CASSLGSVGQPQHF. CDR3 DNA sequence: TGTGCCAGCAGTTTAGGTAGTGTGGGGCAGCCCCAGCATTTT.

On this clonotype itself: This may stem from a read error, because a much larger clone lies one nucleotide away. The chain joins TRBV29-1 to TRBJ1-2, with TRBD1 as a possible D gene (5 bases). The CDR3 runs 15 residues. Germline loops: CDR1 SQVTM, CDR2 ANQGSEA. CDR3 loop: CSAGGQGSAEYGDTF. The CDR3 bases are TGCAGCGCCGGAGGTCAGGGCTCCGCGGAATATGGCGACACCTTC.

This clonotype was counted only a few times. The chain couples TRBV5-1 to TRBJ2-7; D is uncertain. CDR1 is SGHRS, CDR2 YFSETQ, per germline. Trimming stripped 3 bases from V and 2 bases from J, with 9 bases between. The CDR3 has 13 amino acids. CDR3 amino acids: CASSSSRPYEQYF. The DNA for the CDR3 is TGCGCCAGCAGCTCGTCACGGCCCTACGAGCAGTACTTC. Looking up the rest from reference TRBV5-1 and TRBJ2-7 gives the full variable domain: KAGVTQTPRYLIKTRGQQVTLSCSPISGHRSVSWYQQTPGQGLQFLFEYFSETQRNKGNFPGRFSGRQFSNSRSEMNVSTLELGDSALYLCASSSSRPYEQYFGPGTRLTVT.

Many counts were recorded for this clonotype. The V gene is TRBV20-1, the J gene TRBJ2-1, with TRBD2 matching over 10 bases. The CDR3 length is 16 residues. V lost 0 bases to trimming and J lost 6 bases; unmatched junction nucleotides: 8. Per germline, CDR1 DFQATT and CDR2 SNEGSKA (reference sequence). The CDR3 loop reads CSARDISGGAPNEQFF. The CDR3 DNA reads TGCAGTGCTAGAGATATCAGCGGGGGGGCCCCCAATGAGCAGTTCTTC.

This clonotype was seen ten or more times. The CDR3 region is CASSSLSGGHNEQFF. CDR3 coding DNA: TGTGCCAGCAGTTCCCTTAGCGGGGGCCACAATGAGCAGTTCTTC. This rearrangement joins TRBV12-3 or TRBV12-4 to TRBJ2-1; 9 bases match TRBD2. The CDR3 runs to 15 residues. The J segment lost 5 bases and the V segment lost 4 bases, leaving 6 bases of the junction unmatched.

Ten or more counts support this clonotype. CDR3 sequence (DNA): TGTGCCAGCAGCCAAGAACTGACAGGCCTACTCTATGGCTACACCTTC. This sequence encodes CASSQELTGLLYGYTF. V usage is TRBV3-1 and J usage is TRBJ1-2, with D possibly TRBD1 on 6 matching bases. Per germline, CDR1 LGHDT and CDR2 YNNKEL (reference sequence). The ends were cut back, 0 bases at V and 4 bases at J, with 15 bases in the middle. CDR3 length equals 16 residues.

There are a few counts of this clonotype. The chain links TRBV6-6 to TRBJ2-2; 11 nucleotides line up with TRBD1. The CDR3 is 18 amino acids. Germline V gives CDR1 MNHNY, CDR2 SVGAGI (reference sequence). V dropped 5 bases and J dropped 4; count of bases not matched to a gene: 12. CDR3 sequence reads: CASSRVVAGTGGTGELFF. CDR3 in DNA: TGTGCCAGCAGTAGGGTTGTTGCCGGGACAGGGGGCACCGGGGAGCTGTTTTTT.

This clonotype was seen repeatedly, ten times or more. This chain uses TRBV15 with TRBJ1-1, with D perhaps matching TRBD1 (6 bases). V lost 2 bases, J lost 9 bases, and 10 bases lay in between. The CDR3 is 12 amino acids. From germline, CDR1 is LNHNV and CDR2 YYDKDF (reference sequence). The CDR3 here is CATSRQQGQAFF. The CDR3 DNA is TGTGCCACCAGCAGACAACAGGGTCAAGCTTTCTTT. The whole variable domain, filled in from reference TRBV15 and TRBJ1-1, reads DAMVIQNPRYQVTQFGKPVTLSCSQTLNHNVMYWYQQKSSQAPKLLFHYYDKDFNNEADTPDNFQSRRPNTSFCFLDIRSPGLGDTAMYLCATSRQQGQAFFGQGTRLTVV.

This clonotype was seen a few times. The CDR3 bases are TGTGCCAGCAGTGACGGCCTTTGGAATCAGCCCCAGCATTTT. Translated, it gives CASSDGLWNQPQHF. The gene calls are TRBV2 and TRBJ1-5, with D hard to call. Germline V gives CDR1 SNHLY, CDR2 FYNNEI. The CDR3 is made up of 14 amino acids. V dropped 3 bases and J dropped 4 bases, with 10 bases sitting between them. Full variable domain (missing parts from reference TRBV2 and TRBJ1-5): EPEVTQTPSHQVTQMGQEVILRCVPISNHLYFYWYRQILGQKVEFLVSFYNNEISEKSEIFDDQFSVERPDGSNFTLKIRSTKLEDSAMYFCASSDGLWNQPQHFGDGTRLSIL.

There are many counts of this clonotype. The chain employs TRBV20-1 and TRBJ2-3; 10 positions agree with TRBD2. Germline CDR1 and CDR2: DFQATT and SNEGSKA (reference sequence). The V and J ends lost 0 bases and 2 bases, in that order; junction bases with no gene match: 8. CDR3 length: 17 residues. CDR3 sequence: CSARDFVAGGLTDTQYF. The DNA of the CDR3 is TGCAGTGCTAGAGATTTCGTAGCGGGGGGACTCACAGATACGCAGTATTTT.

This clonotype has ten or more counts. The rearrangement joins TRBV20-1 to TRBJ1-5; 7 nucleotides align to TRBD1. Germline CDR1 and CDR2: DFQATT and SNEGSKA (reference sequence). The CDR3 runs to 14 residues. With 3 bases clipped from V and 2 bases from J, the junction kept 4 bases outside the gene matches. CDR3 loop: CSASRGVGNQPQHF. In DNA form, the CDR3 reads TGCAGTGCTAGCAGGGGGGTCGGCAATCAGCCCCAGCATTTT.

This clonotype was detected many times. Here the CDR3 DNA reads TGTGCCAGCAGTCCCGTGAGGCTAGCGTCCTACGAGCAGTACTTC. Translating it yields CASSPVRLASYEQYF. The chain links TRBV28 to TRBJ2-7, with D maybe TRBD2 (6 bases). Germline V gives CDR1 MDHEN, CDR2 SYDVKM. V dropped 5 bases and J dropped 1 base, with 15 bases sitting between them. This CDR3 is 15 amino acids long.

This clonotype was counted only a few times. V usage is TRBV5-4 and J usage is TRBJ1-2; 10 nucleotides match TRBD1. CDR3 length: 18 residues. V shed 0 bases, J shed 4 bases, and the junction held 12 bases outside the gene matches. From germline, CDR1 is SGHNT and CDR2 YYREEE (reference sequence). CDR3 in amino acids: CASSLGRDRGRGSYGYTF. The CDR3 coding sequence is TGTGCCAGCAGCTTGGGACGCGACAGGGGGCGCGGGTCCTATGGCTACACCTTC.

As regards this clonotype: A much more abundant neighbour one base away suggests this may be a read error. The genes are TRBV5-1 and TRBJ1-1; D gene uncertain. Germline V gives CDR1 SGHRS, CDR2 YFSETQ. CDR3 length: 13 residues. The V end was cut by 6 bases, the J end by 1 base, with 10 bases between. The chain's CDR3 is CASKGWKNTEAFF. For the CDR3, the DNA is TGCGCCAGCAAGGGATGGAAGAACACTGAAGCTTTCTTT.

The table lists this clonotype with many counts. The J gene is TRBJ1-6, the V gene TRBV11-2; 7 nucleotides line up with TRBD1. After removal of 4 bases from V and 14 bases from J, the junction contained 20 bases not matched to a gene. The CDR3 length is 17 residues. CDR1 is SGHAT, CDR2 FQNNGV, per germline. This CDR3 is CASSSLRGGTGGLTLHF. CDR3 DNA sequence: TGTGCCAGCAGCTCACTCAGGGGGGGGACCGGGGGATTGACCCTCCACTTT.

This clonotype was counted many times. The chain combines TRBV5-1 with TRBJ1-4; 9 bases line up with TRBD1. The CDR3 has 15 residues. V lost 4 bases to trimming and J lost 7 bases; unmatched junction nucleotides: 8. Germline V gene data show CDR1 as SGHRS and CDR2 as YFSETQ. In DNA form, the CDR3 reads TGCGCCAGCAGCGGGGGACAGGGAAGAGGTGAAAAACTGTTTTTT. Protein sequence: CASSGGQGRGEKLFF.

At least ten counts were recorded for this clonotype. The chain has TRBV6-6 and TRBJ2-2; D might be TRBD1 or TRBD2, each matching 5 bases. Germline values: CDR1 MNHNY, CDR2 SVGAGI (reference sequence). The CDR3 sequence is 13 residues long. V lost 4 bases to trimming and J lost 4 bases, with 7 bases between them. The CDR3 spells CASSSGTTGELFF. The CDR3 nucleotides are TGTGCCAGCAGTTCGGGGACCACCGGGGAGCTGTTTTTT.

This clonotype was seen ten or more times. The chain is built from TRBV29-1 and TRBJ1-1, with D unresolved. Germline CDR1 and CDR2: SQVTM and ANQGSEA. With 6 bases removed from V and 0 bases from J, the gap between germline ends came to 11 bases. The CDR3 sequence is 13 residues long. This CDR3 is CSVQDKMNTEAFF. DNA for the CDR3: TGCAGCGTCCAAGACAAGATGAACACTGAAGCTTTCTTT.